The rows below give T cell receptor beta chains drawn from one sample of a study of blood T cell repertoires in COVID-19. TCRdb keeps only in-frame clones here, not all; method: immunoSEQ multiplex PCR. This table holds 60,000 or so clones, almost 85% found once. The sequenced sample was peripheral blood. The source of these receptors is a man aged 55 to 70 with acute or convalescent COVID-19. Both conserved end residues are part of each CDR3. The D gene is left open where the match is weak. Only part of the rows carry a size: once, few, many, or a class if the clone is expanded.

TRBV7-2,NA,TRBJ1-1,NA,TGTGCCAGCAGCATGGGACACCAGGCCTCTGAAGCTTTCTTT,CASSMGHQASEAFF
TRBV7-9,NA,TRBJ1-2,TRBD1,TGTGCCAGCAGCTCTGACAGGGATTATGGCTACACCTTC,CASSSDRDYGYTF
TRBV7-2,NA,TRBJ1-6,NA,TGTGCCAGCAGCTTAGCAACAGGGACCTATAATTCACCCCTCCACTTT,CASSLATGTYNSPLHF
TRBV14,NA,TRBJ2-3,TRBD2,TGTGCCAGCAGCCAGACTAGCGGGGGGCCTCGGACAGATACGCAGTATTTT,CASSQTSGGPRTDTQYF
TRBV4-1,NA,TRBJ1-3,NA,TGCGCCAGCAGCCCACGGGATGGAGCCATATATTTT,CASSPRDGAIYF
TRBV6-6,NA,TRBJ1-4,NA,TGTGCCAGCAGTTACTCAGGGACTCCGCTGGGAGAAAAACTGTTTTTT,CASSYSGTPLGEKLFF
TRBV6-5,NA,TRBJ2-3,TRBD1,TGTGCCAGCAGTTCGGACAGGGGCACAGATACGCAGTATTTT,CASSSDRGTDTQYF
TRBV5-5,once,TRBJ2-5,NA,TGTGCCAGCAGCCCAAGAACAGGCGGAAAAGGAGAGACCCAGTACTTC,CASSPRTGGKGETQYF
TRBV19,NA,TRBJ1-2,NA,TGTGCCAGTAGTACCCAGGGAGGGCCCCCCGGCTACACCTTC,CASSTQGGPPGYTF
TRBV13,NA,TRBJ1-1,TRBD1,TGTGCCAGCAGCTTAGCTCTAAGACAGGGGAGGGACACTGAAGCTTTCTTT,CASSLALRQGRDTEAFF
TRBV5-1,NA,TRBJ1-1,NA,TGCGCCAGCAGCTTGGAAGGTTCGGGCACTGAAGCTTTCTTT,CASSLEGSGTEAFF
TRBV24-1,NA,TRBJ2-1,NA,TGTGCCACCAGTGACCCTAACAATGAGCAGTTCTTC,CATSDPNNEQFF
TRBV12-5,NA,TRBJ2-5,NA,TGTGCTAGTGGTTTGTTCCTGGGGAGCCAAGAGACCCAGTACTTC,CASGLFLGSQETQYF
TRBV23-1,NA,TRBJ1-1,TRBD1,TGCGCCAGCAGTCAATCAGGGGACAGGGGGCGGACTGAAGCTTTCTTT,CASSQSGDRGRTEAFF
TRBV11-2,NA,TRBJ2-1,NA,TGTGCCAGCAGCTTACCCTTTGGCGGTCACAATGAGCAGTTCTTC,CASSLPFGGHNEQFF
TRBV19,NA,TRBJ2-1,TRBD1,TGTGCCAGTAGCCCGGGACAGGGTAGTAATGAGCAGTTCTTC,CASSPGQGSNEQFF
TRBV7-9,NA,TRBJ2-5,TRBD1,TGTGCCAGCAGCTCCGGACAGGTGAAGGAGACCCAGTACTTC,CASSSGQVKETQYF
TRBV9,few,TRBJ2-1,TRBD1,TGTGCCAGCAGCGGGCCAAGGGGACAGGCAGACTACAATGAGCAGTTCTTC,CASSGPRGQADYNEQFF
TRBV6-4,NA,TRBJ2-2,NA,TGTGCCAGCAGCTTCCAACAGGGTTCCGGGGAGCTGTTTTTT,CASSFQQGSGELFF
TRBV6-5,NA,TRBJ2-7,NA,TGTGCCAGCAGCCTCAGGGAAACCTACGAGCAGTACTTC,CASSLRETYEQYF
TRBV6-5,once,TRBJ1-2,TRBD1,TGTGCCAGCAGTCGTGACAGGGGGCAAGACTACACCTTC,CASSRDRGQDYTF
TRBV10-3,few,TRBJ2-3,TRBD1,TGTGCCACCTTGACAGGGGGCACCACAGATACGCAGTATTTT,CATLTGGTTDTQYF
TRBV5-4,NA,TRBJ2-1,TRBD1,TGTGCCAGCAGTACAACAGGGGGTAGCTCCTACAATGAGCAGTTCTTC,CASSTTGGSSYNEQFF
TRBV10-3,NA,TRBJ2-1,NA,TGTGCCATCAGGGAGGGACAGAATAATGAGCAGTTCTTC,CAIREGQNNEQFF
TRBV2,NA,TRBJ2-5,TRBD2,TGTGCCAGCAGTGCCGGGAGGGATCAAGAGACCCAGTACTTC,CASSAGRDQETQYF
TRBV2,NA,TRBJ2-3,NA,TGTGCCACAAGACGGGAGCCCCCTACGCAGTATTTT,CATRREPPTQYF
TRBV12-3/TRBV12-4,once,TRBJ1-5,NA,TGTGCCAGCAGCCAGGGAATTCAGCCCCAGCATTTT,CASSQGIQPQHF
TRBV9,NA,TRBJ2-2,NA,TGTGCCAGCAGCGAACTCTGGAACACCGGGGAGCTGTTTTTT,CASSELWNTGELFF
TRBV13,NA,TRBJ2-7,NA,TGTGCCAGCAGCTTAGGTCTAGGACTATACTACGAGCAGTACTTC,CASSLGLGLYYEQYF
TRBV18,NA,TRBJ1-2,NA,TGTGCCAGCTCACCAGATGACAGTAACGGCTACACCTTC,CASSPDDSNGYTF
TRBV6-5,once,TRBJ1-1,NA,TGTGCCAGCAAAGCCACCACTGAAGCTTTCTTT,CASKATTEAFF
TRBV7-9,once,TRBJ2-1,NA,TGTGCCAGCAGCTTAGGACAGGTCGGGAATGAGCAGTTCTTC,CASSLGQVGNEQFF
TRBV27,NA,TRBJ1-2,NA,TGTGCCAGTCAGGGCAGGGGACGCTACACCTTC,CASQGRGRYTF
TRBV20-1,NA,TRBJ1-2,NA,TGCAGTGCTAGTGGCCAAACCGAGGATGGCTACACCTTC,CSASGQTEDGYTF
TRBV5-1,NA,TRBJ1-2,NA,TGCGCCAGCAGCTTGTCATCGATGGGCCAGGGACTTGGCTACACCTTC,CASSLSSMGQGLGYTF
TRBV5-1,NA,TRBJ2-4,NA,TGCGCCAGCAGCTTGGATTGGATCGGGTTAGCCAAAAACATTCAGTACTTC,CASSLDWIGLAKNIQYF
TRBV7-8,NA,TRBJ2-2,NA,TGTGCCAGCAGCTTAGCAGAGGGTTCGAACACCGGGGAGCTGTTTTTT,CASSLAEGSNTGELFF
TRBV2,medium-sized,TRBJ1-6,NA,TGTGCCAGCAACCCCCAGGGAATAGGGTCACCCCTCCACTTT,CASNPQGIGSPLHF
TRBV5-6,NA,TRBJ2-2,NA,TGTGCCAGCACCTTGTGGCAGATTAACACCGGGGAGCTGTTTTTT,CASTLWQINTGELFF
TRBV6-1,NA,TRBJ1-4,NA,TGTGCCAGCAGTGAAGCCCTAACAGGGCCAGATGAAAAACTGTTTTTT,CASSEALTGPDEKLFF
TRBV2,NA,TRBJ2-7,TRBD1,TGTGCCAGCGCACCAGGGGGGACAGGGATCGAGCAGTACTTC,CASAPGGTGIEQYF
TRBV30,NA,TRBJ1-4,NA,TGTGCCTGGAACAGGGCTGCTAATGAAAAACTGTTTTTT,CAWNRAANEKLFF
TRBV29-1,NA,TRBJ2-6,NA,TGCAGCGTTCGTGAGAGCTCTGGGGCCAACGTCCTGACTTTC,CSVRESSGANVLTF
TRBV24-1,NA,TRBJ2-3,TRBD2,TGTGCCACCAGTGATAGTCTAGCGGTCACAGATACGCAGTATTTT,CATSDSLAVTDTQYF
TRBV11-2,NA,TRBJ2-5,NA,TGTGCCAGCGAAGGGGGTGACCAAGAGACCCAGTACTTC,CASEGGDQETQYF
TRBV6-5,few,TRBJ1-4,NA,TGTGCCAGCAGTTACGCCCTGGGAGAGGAAAAACTGTTTTTT,CASSYALGEEKLFF
TRBV19,NA,TRBJ1-4,NA,TGTGCCAGTACAGCCTGGGGCACCGATGCAACTAATGAAAAACTGTTTTTT,CASTAWGTDATNEKLFF
TRBV5-1,NA,TRBJ1-1,NA,TGCGCCAGCAGCTTCCGACAGGAAAGTAAAGACACTGAAGCTTTCTTT,CASSFRQESKDTEAFF
TRBV7-8,NA,TRBJ1-4,TRBD1,TGTGCCAGCAGTCCATCCAGAGGGGGCCAAATAATTGGAGCGTTTTTT,CASSPSRGGQIIGAFF
TRBV6-6,NA,TRBJ2-7,TRBD1,TGTGCCAGCAGTTACCTGACAGGGGGATCCTACGAGCAGTACTTC,CASSYLTGGSYEQYF
TRBV2,NA,TRBJ2-2,NA,TGTGCCAGCTCGGGTCACAAGAACACCGGGGAGCTGTTTTTT,CASSGHKNTGELFF
TRBV9,NA,TRBJ2-7,NA,TGTGCCAGCAGCGTATTGGCGGGGGAGCAGTACTTC,CASSVLAGEQYF
TRBV30,NA,TRBJ2-1,NA,TGTGCCTGGAGTGTTGGCCCGTACAATGAGCAGTTCTTC,CAWSVGPYNEQFF
TRBV5-4,NA,TRBJ2-2,NA,TGTGCCAGCAGCTTGGAAGGTCGGGGGAACACCGGGGAGCTGTTTTTT,CASSLEGRGNTGELFF
TRBV5-1,NA,TRBJ2-1,TRBD2,TGCGCCAGCAGCTTGTCAGGCCAGCGGGACGACAATGAGCAGTTCTTC,CASSLSGQRDDNEQFF
TRBV7-9,NA,TRBJ2-5,NA,TGTGCCAGCAGCTTACGGGAAGAGACCCAGTACTTC,CASSLREETQYF
TRBV29-1,NA,TRBJ1-4,NA,TGCGCGGGGTCGGCCCCCGGGGGGTCAACTAATGAAAAACTGTTTTTT,CAGSAPGGSTNEKLFF
TRBV6-5,NA,TRBJ2-7,TRBD2,TGTGCTATTCTGGGGGCTAGCGGGGGTATCAAGTACTTC,CAILGASGGIKYF
TRBV25-1,NA,TRBJ2-7,TRBD1,TGTGCCAGCAGGGACAGGGTCGTGAGGGAGCAGTACTTC,CASRDRVVREQYF
TRBV12-3/TRBV12-4,NA,TRBJ1-2,NA,TGTGCCAGCACCCCGGGGAGGGGGTACGGCTACACCTTC,CASTPGRGYGYTF